This section outlines one T cell receptor beta chain sequence together with its context. As yet, its antigen is unknown. The CDR3 end lies 3 residues beyond the end of the read and is filled in from the germline J gene. CDR1 and CDR2 from the germline V gene are SEHNR and FQNEAQ (reference sequence). V trimming: 5 bases; J trimming: 3 bases; junction bases outside the gene matches: 6. The CDR3 is made up of 14 amino acids. The data were produced by immunoSEQ multiplex PCR, yet TCRdb's version contains in-frame clones alone and is incomplete. The repertoire has approximately 46,000 clones, none seen only once; the ten largest take around 6.3%. The entry originates in a study of T cell clonality in common variable immunodeficiency. Findings and caveats of the study: Shared TCRbeta clones were fewer between CVID subjects than controls.

The sequence derives from a person between 18 and 69 years old in good health. The chain is built from TRBV7-9 and TRBJ2-7; TRBD1 matches 8 bases. Sequencing was carried out using peripheral blood mononuclear cells. The DNA read from the CDR3 is TGTGCCAGCAGCCCAGGGGGACAGGACTACGAG. It encodes CASSPGGQDYE. The CDR3 in its entirety is CASSPGGQDYEQYF.